A single TCR beta chain is shown here with its context. Its antigen remains unidentified. This sample is part of a study of T cell responses to AZD1222 COVID-19 vaccine. Study-wide results and caveats: Regions 160-218 and 743-854 dominated among vaccine-associated CD4 TCRs spanning spike. In a largely white British group with more females than males, clonal diversity was possibly underestimated. Reports say nearly half of spike-specific TCRs go after unmutated variant regions.

Some clones are missing from TCRdb's copy, which holds only in-frame ones; the method was immunoSEQ multiplex PCR. Seen here are around 130,000 clones, 89% observed once, and the top ten hold around a tenth. This CDR3 contains 12 residues. V shed 3 bases and J shed 7 bases, with 7 bases lying between them. The sample consisted of peripheral blood, taken 28 days after the second AZD1222 dose. The V call is TRBV12-3 or TRBV12-4, the J call TRBJ1-3; D may be TRBD1 (5 bases). This TCR was sampled from an adult who received the AZD1222 COVID-19 vaccine. The CDR3: CASSFRDNTIYF. DNA of the CDR3: TGTGCCAGCAGTTTTAGGGACAACACCATATATTTT.